This T cell receptor (beta chain) derives from a study of T cell changes during pregnancy in multiple sclerosis. Here immunoSEQ multiplex PCR was the method, and the copy in TCRdb shows in-frame clones only, minus some. In the table there are roughly 100,000 clones, just under 95% of which are singletons. Trimming stripped 5 bases from V and 0 bases from J, with 8 bases between. Looked up from germline, CDR1 is SGHAT and CDR2 is FQNNGV. The CDR3 has 14 residues. The chain recombines TRBV11-2 with TRBJ2-4; D gene unclear. The input for sequencing was peripheral blood, taken after pregnancy. The receptor was derived from a female donor with multiple sclerosis, enrolled in a pregnancy study. The CDR3 loop reads CASSQTIAKNIQYF. The CDR3 DNA is TGTGCCAGCAGCCAAACTATAGCCAAAAACATTCAGTACTTC. The complete variable domain, with remaining parts taken from reference TRBV11-2 and TRBJ2-4, reads EAGVAQSPRYKIIEKRQSVAFWCNPISGHATLYWYQQILGQGPKLLIQFQNNGVVDDSQLPKDRFSAERLKGVDSTLKIQPAKLEDSAVYLCASSQTIAKNIQYFGAGTRLSVL.